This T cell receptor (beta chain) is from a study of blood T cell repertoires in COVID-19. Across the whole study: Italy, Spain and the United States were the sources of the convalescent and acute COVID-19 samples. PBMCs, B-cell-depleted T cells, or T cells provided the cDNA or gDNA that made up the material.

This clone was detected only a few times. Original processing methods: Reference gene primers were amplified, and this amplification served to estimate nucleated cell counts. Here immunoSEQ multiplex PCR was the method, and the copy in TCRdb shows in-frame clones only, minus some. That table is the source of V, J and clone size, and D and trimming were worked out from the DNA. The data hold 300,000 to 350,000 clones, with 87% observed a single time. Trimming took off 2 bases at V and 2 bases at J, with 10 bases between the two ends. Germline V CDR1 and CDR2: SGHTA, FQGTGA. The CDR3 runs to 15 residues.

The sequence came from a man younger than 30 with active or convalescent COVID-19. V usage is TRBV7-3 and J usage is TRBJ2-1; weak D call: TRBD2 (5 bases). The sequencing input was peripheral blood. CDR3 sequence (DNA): TGTGCCAGCAGCTTAGGTGGGAGAGCCTACAATGAGCAGTTCTTC. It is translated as CASSLGGRAYNEQFF. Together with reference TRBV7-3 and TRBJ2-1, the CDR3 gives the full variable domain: GAGVSQTPSNKVTEKGKYVELRCDPISGHTALYWYRQSLGQGPEFLIYFQGTGAADDSGLPNDRFFAVRPEGSVSTLKIQRTERGDSAVYLCASSLGGRAYNEQFFGPGTRLTVL.